These T cell receptor beta chains were read from a single sample in a study of T-cell memory formation after mild COVID-19. Each CDR3 protein gets one entry after TCRdb re-called the 5' RACE reads with MiXCR. The sample carries just under 550,000 distinct CDR3 sequences, just over 20% recorded once. Source material: PBMCs or a T cell subset sorted from them (not recorded which). The receptors here all came from an adult woman who had mild COVID-19 (a few samples of this study predate the infection). Cell type and time point are not known. Both conserved end residues are part of each CDR3. D genes are given only for firm matches. Not all rows give a size; the values are once, few, many and, for expanded clones, a class.

D,size,J,V,CDR3,DNA
TRBD1,few,TRBJ1-1,TRBV9,CASSVPPGTGPLNTEAFF,TGTGCCAGCAGCGTACCCCCCGGGACAGGGCCCCTGAACACTGAAGCTTTCTTT
.,.,TRBJ2-7,TRBV6-2/TRBV6-3,CASSRLNDLFYEQYF,TGTGCCAGCAGCCGCCTCAATGACCTGTTCTACGAGCAGTACTTC
TRBD1,.,TRBJ2-5,TRBV18,CASSPIQGERETQYF,TGTGCCAGCTCACCGATCCAGGGGGAAAGAGAGACCCAGTACTTC
TRBD1,.,TRBJ2-3,TRBV12-3/TRBV12-4,CASSSRRGLTDTQYF,TGTGCCAGCAGTTCCCGTAGGGGGCTGACAGATACGCAGTATTTT
.,.,TRBJ2-1,TRBV7-3,CASSRGAGVLNEQFF,TGTGCCAGCAGCCGCGGGGCAGGGGTGCTCAATGAGCAGTTCTTC
TRBD2,.,TRBJ2-3,TRBV7-2,CASSPPAVVLAGGDTQYF,TGTGCCAGCAGCCCCCCAGCGGTGGTGCTAGCGGGGGGAGATACGCAGTATTTT
TRBD2,.,TRBJ2-7,TRBV20-1,CSAYSGGSYEQYF,TGCAGTGCATATAGCGGGGGTTCCTACGAGCAGTACTTC
.,.,TRBJ2-2,TRBV7-9,CARQGTRTGELFF,TGTGCCAGACAGGGAACTAGGACCGGGGAGCTGTTTTTT
.,.,TRBJ2-7,TRBV7-2,CASSLEAGAFYEQYF,TGTGCCAGCAGCTTAGAGGCAGGAGCTTTCTACGAGCAGTACTTC
.,.,TRBJ2-7,TRBV3-1,CASSRGHEQYF,TGTGCCAGCAGCCGGGGACACGAGCAGTACTTC
.,few,TRBJ2-1,TRBV5-1,CASSRQLRNSYNEQFF,TGCGCCAGCAGCCGACAATTGCGTAACTCCTACAATGAGCAGTTCTTC
.,.,TRBJ2-1,TRBV4-3,CASSEGSHEQFF,TGCGCCAGCAGCGAGGGCAGCCATGAGCAGTTCTTC
.,.,TRBJ2-2,TRBV9,CASSPTDRRDTGELFF,TGTGCCAGCAGCCCGACGGACAGGAGGGACACCGGGGAGCTGTTTTTT
.,few,TRBJ2-2,TRBV7-6,CASSLRLRTRNGGELFF,TGTGCCAGCAGCCTCCGATTAAGGACAAGGAACGGGGGGGAGCTGTTTTTT
TRBD1,.,TRBJ1-1,TRBV3-1,CASSQDRTGGLAEAFF,TGTGCCAGCAGCCAAGATAGAACAGGGGGCTTGGCTGAAGCTTTCTTT
.,few,TRBJ2-5,TRBV15,CATSRDITEQETQYF,TGTGCCACCAGCAGAGATATAACAGAACAAGAGACCCAGTACTTC
.,.,TRBJ2-5,TRBV15,CATSRVRKETQYF,TGTGCCACCAGCAGAGTCAGAAAAGAGACCCAGTACTTC
TRBD2,.,TRBJ2-1,TRBV28,CASSFRLAGYVYNEQFF,TGTGCCAGCAGTTTTCGGCTAGCGGGTTATGTCTACAATGAGCAGTTCTTC
.,few,TRBJ2-7,TRBV10-3,CAISEGTGIVEQYF,TGTGCCATCAGTGAGGGGACCGGGATTGTCGAGCAGTACTTC
TRBD1,few,TRBJ1-3,TRBV5-1,CASGTGGSGNTIYF,TGCGCCAGCGGAACAGGGGGATCTGGAAACACCATATATTTT
TRBD1,few,TRBJ1-1,TRBV7-8,CASSLAIGQGGSTEAFF,TGTGCCAGCAGCTTAGCGATTGGACAGGGAGGGAGCACTGAAGCTTTCTTT
TRBD2,.,TRBJ2-2,TRBV7-9,CASSLAAGVSGELFF,TGTGCCAGCAGCTTAGCAGCGGGGGTGAGCGGGGAGCTGTTTTTT
TRBD2,once,TRBJ2-7,TRBV7-6,CASSPRTSRVEQYF,TGTGCCAGCAGCCCTAGGACTAGCAGGGTCGAGCAGTACTTC
.,.,TRBJ2-4,TRBV5-1,CASSLGGSTAKNIQYF,TGCGCCAGCAGCTTGGGCGGCAGTACTGCCAAAAACATTCAGTACTTC
.,few,TRBJ2-3,TRBV7-9,CASSRSPTDTQYF,TGTGCCAGCAGCCGATCCCCCACAGATACGCAGTATTTT
TRBD1,few,TRBJ1-1,TRBV5-1,CASSLVRDRGRSEAFF,TGCGCCAGCAGCTTGGTCCGGGACAGGGGGCGATCTGAAGCTTTCTTT
.,.,TRBJ1-5,TRBV29-1,CSVVVSGEYNQPQHF,TGCAGCGTTGTAGTGTCAGGGGAGTACAATCAGCCCCAGCATTTT
.,.,TRBJ2-5,TRBV9,CASSVRAKETQYF,TGTGCCAGCAGCGTACGGGCAAAAGAGACCCAGTACTTC
TRBD2,.,TRBJ2-1,TRBV24-1,CATSGAGGANEQFF,TGTGCCACGAGCGGAGCGGGAGGGGCGAATGAGCAGTTCTTC
TRBD2,few,TRBJ2-7,TRBV6-2/TRBV6-3,CASSPHLRSGTEQYF,TGTGCCAGCAGTCCTCACCTGAGAAGCGGGACCGAGCAGTACTTC
.,few,TRBJ1-1,TRBV20-1,CSAGGSGMNTEAFF,TGCAGTGCTGGGGGCAGCGGTATGAACACTGAAGCTTTCTTT
TRBD1,.,TRBJ2-7,TRBV28,CASSLGTGILHYEQYF,TGTGCCAGCAGTTTAGGGACAGGGATCCTCCACTACGAGCAGTACTTC
TRBD1,few,TRBJ1-2,TRBV7-8,CASSLASGQGGGYTF,TGTGCCAGCAGCTTAGCCTCGGGACAGGGGGGAGGCTACACCTTC
TRBD1,.,TRBJ2-7,TRBV7-6,CASSFRTGVAIHTYEQYF,TGTGCCAGCAGCTTCCGTACAGGGGTGGCGATCCATACCTACGAGCAGTACTTC
.,few,TRBJ1-1,TRBV30,CAWRSQGITEAFF,TGTGCCTGGAGGTCTCAGGGGATCACTGAAGCTTTCTTT
.,few,TRBJ1-1,TRBV7-2,CASSLPRAGRTEAFF,TGTGCCAGCAGCTTACCGAGGGCGGGCAGGACTGAAGCTTTCTTT
.,few,TRBJ2-7,TRBV7-2,CASSFPAGGGEQYF,TGTGCCAGCAGCTTCCCCGCCGGAGGGGGCGAGCAGTACTTC
TRBD2,.,TRBJ2-3,TRBV4-2,CASSQERHSGGVTDTQYF,TGTGCCAGCAGCCAAGAACGGCATAGCGGGGGTGTAACAGATACGCAGTATTTT
.,few,TRBJ1-2,TRBV5-1,CASSQAGSEGYTF,TGCGCCAGCAGTCAAGCGGGGTCAGAAGGCTACACCTTC
TRBD2,.,TRBJ2-7,TRBV5-6,CASSLERGRGGLILHEQYF,TGTGCCAGCAGCTTGGAACGGGGACGGGGGGGCCTTATTCTGCACGAGCAGTACTTC
TRBD1,few,TRBJ1-1,TRBV7-2,CASSLGDRGRRFF,TGTGCCAGCAGCTTAGGCGACAGGGGGAGAAGATTCTTT
.,many,TRBJ2-3,TRBV5-1,CASSLGHRDRKADTQYF,TGCGCCAGCAGCTTGGGCCACAGGGACCGTAAAGCAGATACGCAGTATTTT
.,.,TRBJ1-2,TRBV6-2/TRBV6-3,CASRDTGTNNYGYTF,TGTGCCAGCAGGGATACCGGGACAAATAACTATGGCTACACCTTC
.,.,TRBJ2-7,TRBV9,CASSVRNEQYF,TGTGCCAGCAGCGTTAGGAACGAGCAGTACTTC
TRBD1,.,TRBJ1-1,TRBV7-9,CASSPTTGGTEAFF,TGTGCCAGCAGCCCAACCACAGGGGGCACTGAAGCTTTCTTT
.,few,TRBJ2-2,TRBV6-4,CASSDLLGSGELFF,TGTGCCAGCAGTGATTTGTTGGGTTCCGGGGAGCTGTTTTTT
.,.,TRBJ1-1,TRBV5-4,CASTRAQATEAFF,TGTGCCAGCACCCGGGCACAGGCCACTGAAGCTTTCTTT
.,.,TRBJ1-2,TRBV29-1,CSVDGPINYGYTF,TGCAGCGTTGACGGGCCGATAAACTATGGCTACACCTTC
.,.,TRBJ2-2,TRBV10-3,CAISESSGNTGELFF,TGTGCCATCAGTGAGTCGTCAGGGAACACCGGGGAGCTGTTTTTT
.,few,TRBJ1-5,TRBV12-3/TRBV12-4,CASSLLGAQPQHF,TGTGCCAGCAGTCTCTTAGGGGCTCAGCCCCAGCATTTT
.,.,TRBJ1-2,TRBV11-2,CASGPQRSNYGYTF,TGTGCCAGCGGTCCCCAGAGATCTAACTATGGCTACACCTTC
.,.,TRBJ2-6,TRBV19,CASTLRGKVTSGANVLTF,TGTGCCAGTACCCTGAGAGGGAAAGTGACCTCTGGGGCCAACGTCCTGACTTTC
TRBD2,.,TRBJ2-2,TRBV2,CASSVGAGGRTGELFF,TGTGCCAGCAGTGTAGGAGCGGGGGGGCGCACCGGGGAGCTGTTTTTT
.,.,TRBJ1-3,TRBV15,CATSTATATTSGNTIYF,TGTGCCACCAGCACAGCGACGGCGACCACCTCTGGAAACACCATATATTTT
TRBD1,.,TRBJ2-5,TRBV7-9,CASSDPGQARETQYF,TGTGCCAGCAGTGATCCGGGACAGGCCCGCGAAACCCAGTACTTC